Described below is a single T cell receptor beta chain sequence and its context. Antigen specificity is unknown. These data originate in a study of T-cell reconstitution after alpha-beta-depleted transplantation in children. Study-level results: Newly generated T cells supplied most T-cell counts and diversity one year post-transplant. TCRbeta diversity was high at day 60 in some patients (a result of surviving recipient T cells and thymic progenitors). Reported findings indicate that, about two months after transplant, alpha-beta T cells came from several hundred expanded clones, which were derived from non-depleted graft cells.

CDR3 length equals 16 residues. The V gene lost 1 base and the J gene lost 2 bases, with 13 bases spanning the gap. Germline V CDR1 and CDR2: SGHNT, YYREEE (reference sequence). Preparation of the TCRbeta library used unique molecular identifiers. Via MiXCR, TCRdb re-called the PCR reads, giving one row per CDR3 protein. The repertoire holds fewer than 1 million distinct CDR3 sequences, with under 20% as singletons. Sequences were derived from PBMCs, mostly from graft donor cells, sampled 360 days after TCRalphabeta/CD19-depleted stem cell transplant. The gene calls are TRBV5-4 and TRBJ2-1; the D is unclear. The sequence derives from a male patient under 18 who had a stem cell transplant for acute lymphoblastic leukemia, so the T cells may come from the graft donor. CDR3 in DNA: TGTGCCAGCAGCTTGACTCGGAACCTGGCCTACAATGAGCAGTTCTTC. It codes for CASSLTRNLAYNEQFF.